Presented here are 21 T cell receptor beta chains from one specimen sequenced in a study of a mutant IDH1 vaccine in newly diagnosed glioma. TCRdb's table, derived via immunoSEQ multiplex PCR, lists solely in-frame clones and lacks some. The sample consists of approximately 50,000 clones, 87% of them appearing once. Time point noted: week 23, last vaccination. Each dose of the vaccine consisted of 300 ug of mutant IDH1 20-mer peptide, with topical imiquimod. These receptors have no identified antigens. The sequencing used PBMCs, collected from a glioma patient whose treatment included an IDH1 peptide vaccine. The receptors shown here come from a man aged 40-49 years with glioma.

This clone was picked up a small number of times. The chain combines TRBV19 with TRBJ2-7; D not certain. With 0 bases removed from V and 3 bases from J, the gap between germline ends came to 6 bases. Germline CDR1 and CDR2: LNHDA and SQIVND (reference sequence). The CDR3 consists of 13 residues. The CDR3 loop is CASSIDKFYEQYF. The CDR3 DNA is TGTGCCAGTAGTATAGATAAGTTCTACGAGCAGTACTTC.

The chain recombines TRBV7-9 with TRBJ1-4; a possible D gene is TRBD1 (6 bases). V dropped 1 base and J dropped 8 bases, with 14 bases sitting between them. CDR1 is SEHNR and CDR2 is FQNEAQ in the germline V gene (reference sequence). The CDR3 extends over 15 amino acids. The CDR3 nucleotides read TGTGCCAGCAGCTTAGAAACCAGGGGAGGCGAAAAACTGTTTTTT. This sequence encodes CASSLETRGGEKLFF.

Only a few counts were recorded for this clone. CDR3 DNA: TGTGCCACCCAACAGGGGGGAAACTATGGCTACACCTTC. Protein: CATQQGGNYGYTF. This chain joins TRBV6-1 and TRBJ1-2; TRBD1 matches at 8 bases. The CDR3 spans 13 residues. The V gene's germline CDR1 is MNHNS and CDR2 SASEGT. The V segment lost 10 bases and the J segment 2 bases; nucleotides outside the gene matches: 6.

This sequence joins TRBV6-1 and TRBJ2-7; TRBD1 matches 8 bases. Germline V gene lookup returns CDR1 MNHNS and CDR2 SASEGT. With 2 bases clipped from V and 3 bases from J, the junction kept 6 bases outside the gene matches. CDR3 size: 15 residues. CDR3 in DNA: TGTGCCAGCAGTGAACTCCAGGGGGCTCTCTACGAGCAGTACTTC. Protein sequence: CASSELQGALYEQYF.

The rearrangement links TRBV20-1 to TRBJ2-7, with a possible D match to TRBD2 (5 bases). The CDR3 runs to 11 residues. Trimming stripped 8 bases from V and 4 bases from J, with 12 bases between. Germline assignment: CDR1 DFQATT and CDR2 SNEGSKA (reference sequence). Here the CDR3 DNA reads TGCAGTAGCGGCCGATCATACGAGCAGTACTTC. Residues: CSSGRSYEQYF.

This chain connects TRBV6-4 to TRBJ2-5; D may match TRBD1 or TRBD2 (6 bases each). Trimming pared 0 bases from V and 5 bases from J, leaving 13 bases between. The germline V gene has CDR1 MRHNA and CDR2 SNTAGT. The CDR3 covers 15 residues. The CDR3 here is CASSDSGGSGETQYF. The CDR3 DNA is TGTGCCAGCAGTGACTCAGGGGGGTCTGGGGAGACCCAGTACTTC.

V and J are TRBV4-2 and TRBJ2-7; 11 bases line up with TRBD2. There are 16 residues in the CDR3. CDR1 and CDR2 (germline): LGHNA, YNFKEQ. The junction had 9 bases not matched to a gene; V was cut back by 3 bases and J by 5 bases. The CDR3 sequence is CASSQGLAAGRDEQYF. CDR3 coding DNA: TGTGCCAGCAGCCAGGGACTAGCGGCGGGTCGGGACGAGCAGTACTTC.

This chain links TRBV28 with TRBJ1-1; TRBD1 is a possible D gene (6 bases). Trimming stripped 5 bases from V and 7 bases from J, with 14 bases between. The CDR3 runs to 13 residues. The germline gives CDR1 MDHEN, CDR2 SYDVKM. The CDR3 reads CASSQQGGLEAFF. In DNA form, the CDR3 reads TGTGCCAGCAGTCAACAGGGTGGACTTGAAGCTTTCTTT.

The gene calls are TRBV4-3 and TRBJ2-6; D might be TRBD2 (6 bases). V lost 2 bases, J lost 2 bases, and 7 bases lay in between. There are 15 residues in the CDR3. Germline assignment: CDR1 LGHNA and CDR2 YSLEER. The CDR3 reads CASSQSGAGANVLTF. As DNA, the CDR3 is TGCGCCAGCAGCCAATCGGGGGCTGGGGCCAACGTCCTGACTTTC.

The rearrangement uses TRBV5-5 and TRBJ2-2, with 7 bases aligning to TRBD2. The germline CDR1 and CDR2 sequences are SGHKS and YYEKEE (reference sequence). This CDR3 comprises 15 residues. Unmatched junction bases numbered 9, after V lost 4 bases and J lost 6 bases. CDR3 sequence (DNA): TGTGCCAGCAGCCGTCCGGGAGGCTACCCCGGGGAGCTGTTTTTT. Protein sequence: CASSRPGGYPGELFF. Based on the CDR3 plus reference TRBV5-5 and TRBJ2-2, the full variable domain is DAGVTQSPTHLIKTRGQQVTLRCSPISGHKSVSWYQQVLGQGPQFIFQYYEKEERGRGNFPDRFSARQFPNYSSELNVNALLLGDSALYLCASSRPGGYPGELFFGEGSRLTVL.

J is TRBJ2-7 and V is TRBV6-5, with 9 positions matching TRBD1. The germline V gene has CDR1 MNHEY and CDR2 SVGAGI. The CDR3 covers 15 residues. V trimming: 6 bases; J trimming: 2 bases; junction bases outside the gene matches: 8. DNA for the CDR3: TGTGCCAGCAGGAAGACCGGGACAGGGACCTACGAGCAGTACTTC. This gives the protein CASRKTGTGTYEQYF.

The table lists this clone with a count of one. The CDR3 here is CASSHRWTPLGTEAFF. The CDR3 DNA reads as TGTGCCAGCAGCCATAGATGGACACCCCTGGGAACTGAAGCTTTCTTT. The chain has TRBV7-2 and TRBJ1-1; D is perhaps TRBD1 (5 bases). Germline V gene data show CDR1 as SGHTA and CDR2 as FQGNSA. The CDR3 extends over 16 amino acids. Trimming removed 5 bases from V and 5 bases from J, with 21 bases in between.

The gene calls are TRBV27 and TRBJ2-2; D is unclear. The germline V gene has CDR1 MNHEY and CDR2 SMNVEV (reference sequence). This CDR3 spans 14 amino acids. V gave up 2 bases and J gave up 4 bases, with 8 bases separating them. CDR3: CASSLGWGTGELFF. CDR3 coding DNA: TGTGCCAGCAGTTTAGGATGGGGCACCGGGGAGCTGTTTTTT.

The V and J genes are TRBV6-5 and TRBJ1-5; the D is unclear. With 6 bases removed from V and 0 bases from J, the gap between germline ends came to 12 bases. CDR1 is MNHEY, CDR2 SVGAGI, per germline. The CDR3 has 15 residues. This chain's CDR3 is CASSPVWTSNQPQHF. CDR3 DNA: TGTGCCAGCAGCCCTGTATGGACTAGCAATCAGCCCCAGCATTTT.

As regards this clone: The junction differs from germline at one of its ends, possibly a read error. Here the CDR3 DNA reads TGTGCCAGTAGTACGTGGCACTTC. Translating it yields CASSTWHF. The chain couples TRBV19 to TRBJ1-2, with D hard to call. This CDR3 spans 8 amino acids. Germline CDR1 is LNHDA and CDR2 is SQIVND (reference sequence).

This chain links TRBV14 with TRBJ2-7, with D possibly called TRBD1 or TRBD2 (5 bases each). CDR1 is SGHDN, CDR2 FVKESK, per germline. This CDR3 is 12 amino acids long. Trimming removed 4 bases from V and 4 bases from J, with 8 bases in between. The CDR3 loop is CASSPWGYEQYF. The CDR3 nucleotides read TGTGCCAGCAGCCCTTGGGGGTACGAGCAGTACTTC.

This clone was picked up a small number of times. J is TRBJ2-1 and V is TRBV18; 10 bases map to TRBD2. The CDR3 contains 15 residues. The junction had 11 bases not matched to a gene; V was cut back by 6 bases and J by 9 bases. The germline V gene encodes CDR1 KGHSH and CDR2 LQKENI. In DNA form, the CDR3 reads TGTGCCAGCTCCCCCAGGAGCGGGAGGGCATCTGAGCAGTTCTTC. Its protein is CASSPRSGRASEQFF.

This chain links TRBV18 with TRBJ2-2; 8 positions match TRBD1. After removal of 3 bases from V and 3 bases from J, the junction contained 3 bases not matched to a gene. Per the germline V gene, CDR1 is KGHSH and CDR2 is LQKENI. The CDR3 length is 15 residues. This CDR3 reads CASSPGQVDTGELFF. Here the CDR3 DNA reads TGTGCCAGCTCACCGGGACAGGTCGACACCGGGGAGCTGTTTTTT.

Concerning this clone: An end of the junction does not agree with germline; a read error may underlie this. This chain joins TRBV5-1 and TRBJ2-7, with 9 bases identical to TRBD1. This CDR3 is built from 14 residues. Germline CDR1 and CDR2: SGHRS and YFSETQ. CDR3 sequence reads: CASSKGQGRYEQYF. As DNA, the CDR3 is TGTGCCAGCAGCAAGGGACAGGGTAGGTACGAGCAGTACTTC.

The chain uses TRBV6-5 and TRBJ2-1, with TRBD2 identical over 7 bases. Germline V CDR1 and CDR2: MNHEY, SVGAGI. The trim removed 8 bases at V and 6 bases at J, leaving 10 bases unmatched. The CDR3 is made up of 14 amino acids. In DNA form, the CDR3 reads TGTGCCAGCGCTCCCGGGAGGACCATCAATGAGCAGTTCTTC. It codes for CASAPGRTINEQFF.

This CDR3 is CASSPGLRGRGSSGANVLTF. For the CDR3, the DNA is TGCGCCAGCAGCCCTGGATTAAGGGGGCGGGGAAGCTCTGGGGCCAACGTCCTGACTTTC. The V gene is TRBV4-1, the J gene TRBJ2-6; D is possibly TRBD1 (7 bases). CDR3 size: 20 residues. Germline V gene data show CDR1 as MGHRA and CDR2 as YSYEKL. Trimming pared 4 bases from V and 0 bases from J, leaving 22 bases between.